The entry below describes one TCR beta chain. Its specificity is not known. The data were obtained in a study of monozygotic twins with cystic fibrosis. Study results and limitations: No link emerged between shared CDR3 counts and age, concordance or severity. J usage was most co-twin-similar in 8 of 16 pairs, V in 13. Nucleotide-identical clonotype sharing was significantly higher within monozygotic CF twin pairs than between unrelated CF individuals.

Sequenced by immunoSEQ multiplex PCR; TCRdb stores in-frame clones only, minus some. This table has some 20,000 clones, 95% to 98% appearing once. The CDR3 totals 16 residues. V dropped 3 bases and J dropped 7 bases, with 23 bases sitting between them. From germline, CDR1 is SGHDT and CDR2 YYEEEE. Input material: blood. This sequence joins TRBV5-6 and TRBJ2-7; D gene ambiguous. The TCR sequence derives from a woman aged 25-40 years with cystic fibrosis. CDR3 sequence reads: CASSYVDGPTDGEQYF. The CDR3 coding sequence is TGTGCCAGCAGCTATGTGGACGGACCAACGGATGGGGAGCAGTACTTC. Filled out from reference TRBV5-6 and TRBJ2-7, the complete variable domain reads DAGVTQSPTHLIKTRGQQVTLRCSPKSGHDTVSWYQQALGQGPQFIFQYYEEEERQRGNFPDRFSGHQFPNYSSELNVNALLLGDSALYLCASSYVDGPTDGEQYFGPGTRLTVT.